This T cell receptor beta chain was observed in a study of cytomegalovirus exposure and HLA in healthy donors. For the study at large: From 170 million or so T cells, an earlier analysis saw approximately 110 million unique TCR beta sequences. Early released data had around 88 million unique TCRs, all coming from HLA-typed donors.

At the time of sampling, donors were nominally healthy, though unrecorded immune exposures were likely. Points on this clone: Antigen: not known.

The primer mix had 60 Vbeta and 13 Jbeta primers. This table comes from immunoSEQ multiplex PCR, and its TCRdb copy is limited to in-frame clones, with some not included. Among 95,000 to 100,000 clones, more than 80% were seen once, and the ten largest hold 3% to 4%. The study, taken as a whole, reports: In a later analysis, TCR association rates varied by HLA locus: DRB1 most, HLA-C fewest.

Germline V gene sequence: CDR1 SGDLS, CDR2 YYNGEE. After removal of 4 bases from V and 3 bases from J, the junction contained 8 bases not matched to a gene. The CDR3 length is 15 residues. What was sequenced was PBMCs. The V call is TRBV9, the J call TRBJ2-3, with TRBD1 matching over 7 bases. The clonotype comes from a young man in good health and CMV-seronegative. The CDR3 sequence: CASSPEGRGTDTQYF. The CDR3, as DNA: TGTGCCAGCAGCCCTGAAGGCAGGGGGACAGATACGCAGTATTTT.